Included here is one T cell receptor (beta chain) sequence, with context. Its target is unknown. Sequenced by immunoSEQ multiplex PCR; TCRdb stores in-frame clones only, minus some. The table records 150,000 to 200,000 clones, 90% to 95% of them present only once. This entry comes from a study of T cell responses to AZD1222 COVID-19 vaccine. Broader study findings: Repertoire collection took place solely once the T cell response had peaked. A rise in Spike-specific TCR breadth and depth followed two AZD1222 doses. There were vaccine-associated CD4 TCRs across spike, dominant at 160-218 and 743-854.

CDR3 length: 12 amino acids. The V and J ends lost 4 bases and 2 bases respectively, with 6 bases between them. Germline V gene sequence: CDR1 SGHTA, CDR2 FQGNSA. The rearrangement joins TRBV7-2 to TRBJ2-7; D uncertain. This TCR derives from an adult in good health. The sample in question was peripheral blood, obtained on day 0 of AZD1222 vaccination. The CDR3: CASSSNTYEQYF. CDR3 nucleotides: TGTGCCAGCAGCTCGAATACCTACGAGCAGTACTTC.